Below, 32 T cell receptor beta chains from the same sample are listed, as sequenced in a study of long-term antiretroviral therapy in people with HIV. Version v3.0 of the immunoSEQ assay ran at survey level. Method: immunoSEQ multiplex PCR; TCRdb's copy keeps in-frame clones and lacks some. The table has 20,000 to 25,000 clones, approximately 90% seen once. The starting material was unsorted PBMCs, obtained 0.6 years after starting antiretroviral therapy. Receptor source: a man aged 55-75 years with HIV.

This clone was picked up one time. The V and J genes are TRBV9 and TRBJ1-1; D unresolved. There are 15 residues in the CDR3. Trimming removed 0 bases from V and 4 bases from J, with 13 bases in between. The germline V gene has CDR1 SGDLS and CDR2 YYNGEE. This CDR3 reads CASSVDSGSFTEAFF. The CDR3 DNA reads TGTGCCAGCAGCGTAGACTCAGGCTCGTTCACTGAAGCTTTCTTT.

The V gene is TRBV30, the J gene TRBJ1-1; weak D call: TRBD1 (6 bases). With 3 bases removed from V and 3 bases from J, the gap between germline ends came to 14 bases. The length of the CDR3 is 14 residues. Germline V gene lookup returns CDR1 GTSNPN and CDR2 SVGIG (reference sequence). The CDR3 here is CAWSLGGWDTEAFF. The CDR3 DNA is TGTGCCTGGAGCCTAGGGGGGTGGGACACTGAAGCTTTCTTT.

The rearrangement uses TRBV7-3 and TRBJ2-7; no definite D call. CDR3 length: 10 residues. Trimming stripped 5 bases from V and 7 bases from J, with 6 bases between. Per the germline V gene, CDR1 is SGHTA and CDR2 is FQGTGA. CDR3: CASSPPEQYF. In DNA, the CDR3 is TGTGCCAGCAGCCCCCCAGAGCAGTACTTC. The whole variable domain, remainder taken from reference TRBV7-3 and TRBJ2-7, is GAGVSQTPSNKVTEKGKYVELRCDPISGHTALYWYRQSLGQGPEFLIYFQGTGAADDSGLPNDRFFAVRPEGSVSTLKIQRTERGDSAVYLCASSPPEQYFGPGTRLTVT.

The chain joins TRBV4-2 to TRBJ2-2; 7 nucleotides line up with TRBD1. CDR3 size: 15 residues. Germline V gives CDR1 LGHNA, CDR2 YNFKEQ. Losses at the gene ends were 3 bases for V and 5 bases for J; bases not matched to a gene: 6. This chain's CDR3 is CASSQDRQVTGELFF. The DNA of the CDR3 is TGTGCCAGCAGCCAGGACAGGCAGGTGACCGGGGAGCTGTTTTTT.

V is TRBV20-1 and J is TRBJ2-4; D might be TRBD1 or TRBD2, each matching 5 bases. V was shortened by 6 bases and J by 6 bases, with 9 bases between the two germline ends. CDR1 is DFQATT and CDR2 is SNEGSKA in the germline V gene (reference sequence). The CDR3 is 11 amino acids. CDR3 residues: CSARDLNIQYF. DNA of the CDR3: TGCAGTGCCAGGGACCTAAACATTCAGTACTTC.

This chain joins TRBV6-5 and TRBJ2-1; the D is unclear. This CDR3 spans 14 amino acids. The germline V and J ends were trimmed by 6 bases and 11 bases, with 20 bases remaining between them. Germline loops: CDR1 MNHEY, CDR2 SVGAGI. Here the CDR3 reads CASSPISLKWKQFF. CDR3 DNA sequence: TGTGCCAGCAGCCCGATTTCCCTTAAATGGAAGCAGTTCTTC.

The genes are TRBV5-1 and TRBJ2-3; the D call may be TRBD1 or TRBD2 (6 bases each). V lost 3 bases to trimming and J lost 5 bases, with 13 bases between them. Germline values: CDR1 SGHRS, CDR2 YFSETQ. The CDR3 length is 14 residues. CDR3 loop: CASSWGAGQDTQYF. The CDR3 bases are TGCGCCAGCAGCTGGGGGGCCGGGCAAGATACGCAGTATTTT.

The J gene is TRBJ1-1, the V gene TRBV2, with D maybe TRBD1 (6 bases). The V gene's germline CDR1 is SNHLY and CDR2 FYNNEI. V lost 6 bases and J 1 base, leaving 9 bases between the germline ends. The CDR3 covers 13 residues. For the CDR3, the DNA is TGTGCCAGCAGGGACAGCGCGAACACTGAAGCTTTCTTT. Its translation: CASRDSANTEAFF.

This chain uses TRBV2 with TRBJ2-3; no reliable D call. The CDR3 runs to 13 residues. V lost 4 bases to trimming and J lost 3 bases, with 8 bases between them. From germline, CDR1 is SNHLY and CDR2 FYNNEI. The CDR3 here is CASSGRMTDTQYF. The DNA for the CDR3 is TGTGCCAGCAGTGGAAGAATGACAGATACGCAGTATTTT.

The chain has TRBV2 and TRBJ2-2; D may be TRBD1 (7 bases). Germline V lookup: CDR1 SNHLY, CDR2 FYNNEI. Trimming removed 1 base from V and 4 bases from J, with 13 bases in between. The CDR3 has 16 amino acids. CDR3 sequence: CASSEGNRGGTGELFF. In DNA, the CDR3 is TGTGCCAGCAGTGAAGGGAACAGGGGAGGCACCGGGGAGCTGTTTTTT.

J is TRBJ1-6 and V is TRBV5-4; perhaps TRBD1 as D (5 bases). Germline CDR1 is SGHNT and CDR2 is YYREEE (reference sequence). The V gene lost 2 bases and the J gene lost 9 bases, with 21 bases spanning the gap. The CDR3 has 17 residues. CDR3 sequence: CASSFERGRAAGSPLHF. CDR3 nucleotides: TGTGCCAGCAGCTTCGAGAGGGGAAGGGCGGCGGGTTCACCCCTCCACTTT.

The chain uses TRBV19 and TRBJ2-3; 14 nucleotides match TRBD2. Germline trimming cut 1 base from V and 6 bases from J; bases unmatched to any gene: 3. The CDR3 spans 16 residues. Germline V gene lookup returns CDR1 LNHDA and CDR2 SQIVND (reference sequence). DNA for the CDR3: TGTGCCAGTAGTATAGTCAGGACTAGCGGGGGGGATACGCAGTATTTT. It is translated as CASSIVRTSGGDTQYF.

The CDR3: CASSDDEIHEQYF. In DNA form, the CDR3 reads TGTGCCAGCAGCGACGACGAAATCCACGAGCAGTACTTC. The rearrangement links TRBV9 to TRBJ2-7, with D unresolved. The CDR3 has 13 amino acids. Per the germline V gene, CDR1 is SGDLS and CDR2 is YYNGEE. V lost 3 bases and J 5 bases, leaving 12 bases between the germline ends.

The chain joins TRBV5-1 to TRBJ2-5; D might be TRBD2 (5 bases). From germline, CDR1 is SGHRS and CDR2 YFSETQ. Trimming stripped 1 base from V and 2 bases from J, with 15 bases between. The CDR3 runs 16 residues. The CDR3 region has the DNA TGCGCCAGCAGCTTGAGTCCTCGGAGGCCGCAAGAGACCCAGTACTTC. This sequence encodes CASSLSPRRPQETQYF.

The V call is TRBV27, the J call TRBJ1-1; tentative D call: TRBD1 (6 bases). The CDR3 sequence is 15 residues long. Germline V gene lookup returns CDR1 MNHEY and CDR2 SMNVEV (reference sequence). Deletions cut 1 base from V and 0 bases from J, with 9 bases between. CDR3 coding DNA: TGTGCCAGCAGTTTATTAGGGGGAGTGAACACTGAAGCTTTCTTT. This sequence encodes CASSLLGGVNTEAFF.

The chain is built from TRBV7-9 and TRBJ2-4; a weak D match, TRBD1 (7 bases). CDR1 SEHNR and CDR2 FQNEAQ come from the germline V gene (reference sequence). CDR3 length: 15 amino acids. V shed 5 bases and J shed 7 bases, with 18 bases lying between them. CDR3 protein: CASSLNQEGANIQYF. The DNA for the CDR3 is TGTGCCAGCAGCCTGAACCAGGAGGGGGCTAACATTCAGTACTTC.

The chain combines TRBV11-2 with TRBJ1-1; D is unresolved. Trimming cost V 5 bases and J 4 bases, with 8 bases left between them. Looked up from germline, CDR1 is SGHAT and CDR2 is FQNNGV. This CDR3 has 12 amino acids. The CDR3: CASSRPPTEAFF. Here the CDR3 DNA reads TGTGCCAGCAGCCGTCCCCCCACTGAAGCTTTCTTT.

The chain joins TRBV19 to TRBJ2-1, with 12 bases fitting TRBD2. Germline CDR1 LNHDA, CDR2 SQIVND (reference sequence). With 5 bases clipped from V and 6 bases from J, the junction kept 8 bases outside the gene matches. CDR3 length: 16 amino acids. The CDR3 here is CASSPTSGRSGNEQFF. The CDR3 DNA is TGTGCCAGTAGTCCCACTAGCGGGAGGTCTGGCAATGAGCAGTTCTTC.

The chain joins TRBV7-2 to TRBJ1-2; 10 bases align to TRBD1. V shed 4 bases and J 7 bases; nucleotides not matched to a gene: 6. Germline loops: CDR1 SGHTA, CDR2 FQGNSA. There are 14 residues in the CDR3. The CDR3 is CASSSTGGARGYTF. DNA for the CDR3: TGTGCCAGCAGCTCGACAGGGGGCGCGCGTGGCTACACCTTC.

The V gene is TRBV2, the J gene TRBJ2-2; 11 bases match TRBD2. Per germline, CDR1 SNHLY and CDR2 FYNNEI. After removal of 2 bases from V and 1 base from J, the junction contained 3 bases not matched to a gene. The CDR3 extends over 17 amino acids. The CDR3 reads CASSEPTSGENTGELFF. CDR3 bases: TGTGCCAGCAGTGAACCGACTAGCGGGGAGAACACCGGGGAGCTGTTTTTT.

The V gene is TRBV10-3, the J gene TRBJ2-2; 13 nucleotides match TRBD2. V was clipped by 6 bases and J by 5 bases; unmatched bases: 12. The CDR3 covers 18 residues. Looked up from germline, CDR1 is ENHRY and CDR2 is SYGVKD. DNA for the CDR3: TGTGCCATCAGCGAAGGACTAGCGGGAGCGGGGAGGACCGGGGAGCTGTTTTTT. Amino acid sequence: CAISEGLAGAGRTGELFF.

V gene TRBV9 combines with J gene TRBJ2-1; 11 positions match TRBD2. V dropped 3 bases and J dropped 3; count of bases not matched to a gene: 5. Germline lookup yields CDR1 SGDLS and CDR2 YYNGEE. The CDR3 loop spans 16 amino acids. CDR3 in amino acids: CASSAGTSGGYNEQFF. The CDR3 nucleotides read TGTGCCAGCAGCGCCGGAACTAGCGGGGGCTACAATGAGCAGTTCTTC.

The rearrangement links TRBV9 to TRBJ1-2; D is ambiguous. CDR3 length: 15 residues. V lost 0 bases, J lost 1 base, and 10 bases lay in between. The V gene's germline CDR1 is SGDLS and CDR2 YYNGEE. CDR3 nucleotides: TGTGCCAGCAGCGTAGATGGCGCATTTAACTATGGCTACACCTTC. Encoded protein: CASSVDGAFNYGYTF.

V gene TRBV5-1 combines with J gene TRBJ2-6; D gene ambiguous. The CDR3 loop spans 15 amino acids. The V end lost 0 bases, the J end lost 0 bases, and 4 bases lay between the germline ends. The germline V gene has CDR1 SGHRS and CDR2 YFSETQ. This CDR3 is CASSLGNSGANVLTF. DNA of the CDR3: TGCGCCAGCAGCTTGGGGAACTCTGGGGCCAACGTCCTGACTTTC.

The gene calls are TRBV29-1 and TRBJ2-2; tentative D call: TRBD2 (5 bases). The CDR3 is 12 residues long. Germline assignment: CDR1 SQVTM and CDR2 ANQGSEA. V was clipped by 6 bases and J by 6 bases, with 11 bases between them. As DNA, the CDR3 is TGCAGCGTCGTTTCGGGATCCGGGGAGCTGTTTTTT. It encodes CSVVSGSGELFF.

The V gene is TRBV11-3, the J gene TRBJ2-2; D remains unclear. CDR3 length: 14 amino acids. Germline V gene lookup returns CDR1 SGHNT and CDR2 YENEEA. With 0 bases removed from V and 0 bases from J, the gap between germline ends came to 2 bases. In DNA, the CDR3 is TGTGCCAGCAGCTTAGATACGAACACCGGGGAGCTGTTTTTT. This sequence encodes CASSLDTNTGELFF.

V gene TRBV5-5 combines with J gene TRBJ2-5; 7 bases fit TRBD1. The germline V gene encodes CDR1 SGHKS and CDR2 YYEKEE (reference sequence). The CDR3 extends over 16 amino acids. J gave up 5 bases and V 4 bases, and 14 bases lay outside the gene matches. The CDR3 DNA follows: TGTGCCAGCAGCGCTGACAGGGTAAAAATGACGGAGACCCAGTACTTC. Its protein product is CASSADRVKMTETQYF.

This chain uses TRBV18 with TRBJ2-3; 9 nucleotides match TRBD1. The J segment lost 0 bases and the V segment lost 3 bases, leaving 7 bases of the junction unmatched. This CDR3 region has 17 residues. CDR1 and CDR2 from the germline V gene are KGHSH and LQKENI. This CDR3 reads CASSPLSGQGSTDTQYF. In nucleotides, the CDR3 is TGTGCCAGCTCACCTCTCTCGGGACAGGGTAGCACAGATACGCAGTATTTT. The full variable domain, with the rest looked up from reference TRBV18 and TRBJ2-3, is NAGVMQNPRHLVRRRGQEARLRCSPMKGHSHVYWYRQLPEEGLKFMVYLQKENIIDESGMPKERFSAEFPKEGPSILRIQQVVRGDSAAYFCASSPLSGQGSTDTQYFGPGTRLTVL.

This sequence joins TRBV5-1 and TRBJ2-5; no clear D. The V gene lost 0 bases and the J gene lost 5 bases, with 2 bases spanning the gap. Germline V gene data show CDR1 as SGHRS and CDR2 as YFSETQ. The CDR3 is 11 amino acids. The CDR3 region has the DNA TGCGCCAGCAGCTTGGCGGAGACCCAGTACTTC. Translated: CASSLAETQYF.

The V call is TRBV27, the J call TRBJ2-1; 8 positions agree with TRBD2. V trimming: 3 bases; J trimming: 14 bases; junction bases outside the gene matches: 9. CDR1 is MNHEY, CDR2 SMNVEV, per germline (reference sequence). This CDR3 region has 13 residues. CDR3 sequence (DNA): TGTGCCAGCAGTTTCCTTGGGACTAGAAGAAAGTTCTTC. Protein sequence: CASSFLGTRRKFF.

A single count supports this clone. This CDR3 is CASSYSGSQTQYF. In DNA form, the CDR3 reads TGTGCCAGCAGTTATAGCGGGAGTCAGACCCAGTACTTC. The chain uses TRBV6-5 and TRBJ2-5; 9 bases map to TRBD2. The CDR3 covers 13 residues. V lost 3 bases, J lost 6 bases, and 2 bases stayed unmatched. Germline V gives CDR1 MNHEY, CDR2 SVGAGI.

This chain connects TRBV5-1 to TRBJ2-5; D possibly corresponds to TRBD2 (6 bases). This CDR3 spans 14 amino acids. The germline CDR1 and CDR2 sequences are SGHRS and YFSETQ. V was clipped by 4 bases and J by 0 bases, with 10 bases between them. The CDR3 here is CASSMASDQETQYF. The CDR3 coding sequence is TGCGCCAGCAGCATGGCTAGCGACCAAGAGACCCAGTACTTC.